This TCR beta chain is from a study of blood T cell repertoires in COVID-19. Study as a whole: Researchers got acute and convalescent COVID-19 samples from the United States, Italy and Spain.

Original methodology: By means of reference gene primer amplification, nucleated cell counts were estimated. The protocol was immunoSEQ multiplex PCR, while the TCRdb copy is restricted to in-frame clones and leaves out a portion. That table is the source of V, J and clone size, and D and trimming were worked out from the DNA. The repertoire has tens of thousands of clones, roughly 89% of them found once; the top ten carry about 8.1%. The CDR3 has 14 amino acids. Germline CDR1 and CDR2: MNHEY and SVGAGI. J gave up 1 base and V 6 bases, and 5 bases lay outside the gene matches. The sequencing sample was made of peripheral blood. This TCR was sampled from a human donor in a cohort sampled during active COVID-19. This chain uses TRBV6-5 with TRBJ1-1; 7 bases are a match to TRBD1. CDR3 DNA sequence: TGTGCCAGCAGAAAGACAGGGTCGAACACTGAAGCTTTCTTT. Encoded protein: CASRKTGSNTEAFF.